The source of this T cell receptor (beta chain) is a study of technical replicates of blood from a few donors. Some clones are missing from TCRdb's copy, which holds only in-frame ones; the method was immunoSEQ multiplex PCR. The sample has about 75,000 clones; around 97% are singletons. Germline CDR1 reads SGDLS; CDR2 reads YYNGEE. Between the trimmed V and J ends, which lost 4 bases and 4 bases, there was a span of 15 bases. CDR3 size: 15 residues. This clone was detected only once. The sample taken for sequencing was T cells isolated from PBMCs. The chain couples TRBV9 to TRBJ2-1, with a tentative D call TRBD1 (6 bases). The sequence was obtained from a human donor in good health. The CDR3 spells CASSWAGVPYNEQFF. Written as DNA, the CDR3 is TGTGCCAGCAGCTGGGCAGGGGTCCCATACAATGAGCAGTTCTTC.